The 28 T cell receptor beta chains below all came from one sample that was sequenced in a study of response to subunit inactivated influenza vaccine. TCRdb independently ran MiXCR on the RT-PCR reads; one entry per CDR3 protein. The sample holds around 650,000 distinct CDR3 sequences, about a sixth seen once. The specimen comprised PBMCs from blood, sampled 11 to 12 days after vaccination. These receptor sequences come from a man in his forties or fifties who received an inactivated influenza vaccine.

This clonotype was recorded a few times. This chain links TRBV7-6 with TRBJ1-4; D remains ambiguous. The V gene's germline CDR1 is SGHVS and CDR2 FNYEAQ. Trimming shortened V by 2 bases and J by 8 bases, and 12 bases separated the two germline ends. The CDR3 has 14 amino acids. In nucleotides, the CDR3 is TGTGCCAGCAGCTTAAACAGCAGACCCGAAAAACTGTTTTTT. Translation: CASSLNSRPEKLFF.

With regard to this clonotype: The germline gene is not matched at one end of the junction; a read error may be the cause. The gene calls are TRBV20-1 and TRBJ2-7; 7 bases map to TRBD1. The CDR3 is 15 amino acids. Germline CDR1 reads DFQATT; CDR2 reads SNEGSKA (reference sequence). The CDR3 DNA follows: TGCTGTGCTACCCCAATAAGGGGGCTTGGTTACGAGCAGTACTTC. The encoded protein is CCATPIRGLGYEQYF.

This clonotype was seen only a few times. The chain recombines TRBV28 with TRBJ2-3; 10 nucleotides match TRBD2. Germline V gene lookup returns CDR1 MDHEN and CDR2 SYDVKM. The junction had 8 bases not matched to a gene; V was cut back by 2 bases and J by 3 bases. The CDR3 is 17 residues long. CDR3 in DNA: TGTGCCAGCAGTTTAGGCCTAGCGGGAGAGGTGACAGATACGCAGTATTTT. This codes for CASSLGLAGEVTDTQYF. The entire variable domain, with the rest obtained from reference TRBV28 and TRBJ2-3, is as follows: DVKVTQSSRYLVKRTGEKVFLECVQDMDHENMFWYRQDPGLGLRLIYFSYDVKMKEKGDIPEGYSVSREKKERFSLILESASTNQTSMYLCASSLGLAGEVTDTQYFGPGTRLTVL.

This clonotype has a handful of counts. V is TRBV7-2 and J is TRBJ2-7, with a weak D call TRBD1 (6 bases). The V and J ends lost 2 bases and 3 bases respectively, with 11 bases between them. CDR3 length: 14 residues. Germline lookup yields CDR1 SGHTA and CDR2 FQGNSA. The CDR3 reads CASSLSYRVYEQYF. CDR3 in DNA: TGTGCCAGCAGCTTAAGTTACAGGGTCTACGAGCAGTACTTC. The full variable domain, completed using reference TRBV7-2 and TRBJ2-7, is GAGVSQSPSNKVTEKGKDVELRCDPISGHTALYWYRQSLGQGLEFLIYFQGNSAPDKSGLPSDRFSAERTGGSVSTLTIQRTQQEDSAVYLCASSLSYRVYEQYFGPGTRLTVT.

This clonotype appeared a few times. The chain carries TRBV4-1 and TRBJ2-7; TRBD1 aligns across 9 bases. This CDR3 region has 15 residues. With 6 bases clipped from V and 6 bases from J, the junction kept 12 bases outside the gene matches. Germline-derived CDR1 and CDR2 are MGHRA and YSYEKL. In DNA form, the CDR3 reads TGCGCCAGCAGTCCGACGGGACAGGGTTACCTCGAGCAGTACTTC. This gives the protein CASSPTGQGYLEQYF.

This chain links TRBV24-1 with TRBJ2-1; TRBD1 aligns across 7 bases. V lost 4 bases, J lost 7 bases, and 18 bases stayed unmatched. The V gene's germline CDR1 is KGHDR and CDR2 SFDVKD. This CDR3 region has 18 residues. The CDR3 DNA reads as TGTGCCACCAGTGAGAGTCGACAGGGATTGATTAGTGGGAATGAGCAGTTCTTC. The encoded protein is CATSESRQGLISGNEQFF.

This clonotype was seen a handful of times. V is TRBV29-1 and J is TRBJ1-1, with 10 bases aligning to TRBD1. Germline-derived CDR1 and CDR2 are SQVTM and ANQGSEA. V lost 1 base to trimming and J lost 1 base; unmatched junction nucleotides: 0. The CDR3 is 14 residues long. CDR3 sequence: CSVEGTGGNTEAFF. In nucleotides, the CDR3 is TGCAGCGTTGAAGGGACAGGGGGGAACACTGAAGCTTTCTTT.

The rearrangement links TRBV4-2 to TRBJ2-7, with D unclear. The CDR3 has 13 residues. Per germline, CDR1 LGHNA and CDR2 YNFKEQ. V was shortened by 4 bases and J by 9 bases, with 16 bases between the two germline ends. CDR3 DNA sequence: TGTGCCAGCAGCCGGTTTGAGTCTCAGTGGCAGTACTTC. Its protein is CASSRFESQWQYF.

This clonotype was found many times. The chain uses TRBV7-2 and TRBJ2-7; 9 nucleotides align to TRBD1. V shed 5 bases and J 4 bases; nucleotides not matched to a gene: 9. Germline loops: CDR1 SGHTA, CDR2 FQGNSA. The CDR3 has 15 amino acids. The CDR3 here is CASSTRTGAGYEQYF. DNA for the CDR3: TGTGCCAGCAGCACCCGGACAGGGGCGGGGTACGAGCAGTACTTC.

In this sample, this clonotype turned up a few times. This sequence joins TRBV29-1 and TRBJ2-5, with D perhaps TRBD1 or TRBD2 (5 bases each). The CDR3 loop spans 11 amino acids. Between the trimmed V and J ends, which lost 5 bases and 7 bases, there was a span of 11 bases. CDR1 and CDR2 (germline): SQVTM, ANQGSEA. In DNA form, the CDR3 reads TGCAGCGTTCAAAAGGGACGGACCCAGTACTTC. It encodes CSVQKGRTQYF.

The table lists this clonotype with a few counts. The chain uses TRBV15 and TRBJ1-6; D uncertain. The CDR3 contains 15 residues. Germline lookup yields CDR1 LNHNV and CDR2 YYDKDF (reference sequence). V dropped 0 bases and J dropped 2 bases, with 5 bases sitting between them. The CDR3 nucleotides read TGTGCCACCAGCAGAGATAGGGCCTATAATTCACCCCTCCACTTT. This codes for CATSRDRAYNSPLHF.

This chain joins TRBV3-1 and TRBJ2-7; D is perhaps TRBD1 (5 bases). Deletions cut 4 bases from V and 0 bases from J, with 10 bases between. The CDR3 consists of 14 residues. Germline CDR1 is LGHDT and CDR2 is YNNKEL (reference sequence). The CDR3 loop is CASSPGAYSYEQYF. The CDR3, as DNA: TGTGCCAGCAGCCCTGGGGCATACTCCTACGAGCAGTACTTC.

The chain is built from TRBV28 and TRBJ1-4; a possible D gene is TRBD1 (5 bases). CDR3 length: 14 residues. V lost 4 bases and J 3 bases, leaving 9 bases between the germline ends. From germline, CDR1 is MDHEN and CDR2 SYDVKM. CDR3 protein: CASSSTGSNEKLFF. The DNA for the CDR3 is TGTGCCAGCAGTTCAACAGGTTCTAATGAAAAACTGTTTTTT.

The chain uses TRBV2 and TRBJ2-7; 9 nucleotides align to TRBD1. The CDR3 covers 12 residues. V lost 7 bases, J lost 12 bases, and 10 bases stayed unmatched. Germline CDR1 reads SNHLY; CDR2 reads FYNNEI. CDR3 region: CASTGDRVVGYF. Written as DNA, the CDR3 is TGTGCCAGCACCGGGGACAGGGTTGTCGGGTACTTC.

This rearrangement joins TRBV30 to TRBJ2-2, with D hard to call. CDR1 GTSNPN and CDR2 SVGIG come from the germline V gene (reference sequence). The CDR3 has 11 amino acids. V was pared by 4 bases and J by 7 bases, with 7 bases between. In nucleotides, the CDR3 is TGTGCCTGGAATCGCCGCGGGGAGCTGTTTTTT. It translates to CAWNRRGELFF.

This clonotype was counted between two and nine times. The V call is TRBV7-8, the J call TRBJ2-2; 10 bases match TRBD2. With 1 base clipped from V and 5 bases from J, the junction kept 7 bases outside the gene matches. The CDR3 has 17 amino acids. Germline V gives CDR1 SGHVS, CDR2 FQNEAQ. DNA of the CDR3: TGTGCCAGCAGCTTAGGGCAACTAGCGGGACTAACCGGGGAGCTGTTTTTT. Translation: CASSLGQLAGLTGELFF.

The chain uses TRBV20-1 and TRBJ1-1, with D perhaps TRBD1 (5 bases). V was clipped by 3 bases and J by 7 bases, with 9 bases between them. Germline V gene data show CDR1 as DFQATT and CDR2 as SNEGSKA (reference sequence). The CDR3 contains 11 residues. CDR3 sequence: CSARRQFEAFF. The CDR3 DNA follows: TGCAGTGCTAGGCGACAGTTTGAAGCTTTCTTT.

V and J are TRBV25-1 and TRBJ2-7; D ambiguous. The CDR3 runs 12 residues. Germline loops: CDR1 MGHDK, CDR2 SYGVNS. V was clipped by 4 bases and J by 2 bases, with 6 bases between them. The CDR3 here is CASSALPYEQYF. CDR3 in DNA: TGTGCCAGCAGTGCGCTCCCCTACGAGCAGTACTTC.

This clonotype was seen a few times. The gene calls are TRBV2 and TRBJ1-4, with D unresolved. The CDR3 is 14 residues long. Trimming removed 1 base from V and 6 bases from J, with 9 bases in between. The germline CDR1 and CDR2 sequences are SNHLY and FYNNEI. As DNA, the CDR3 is TGTGCCAGCAGTGAAGGGGTTTGGGATGAAAAACTGTTTTTT. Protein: CASSEGVWDEKLFF.

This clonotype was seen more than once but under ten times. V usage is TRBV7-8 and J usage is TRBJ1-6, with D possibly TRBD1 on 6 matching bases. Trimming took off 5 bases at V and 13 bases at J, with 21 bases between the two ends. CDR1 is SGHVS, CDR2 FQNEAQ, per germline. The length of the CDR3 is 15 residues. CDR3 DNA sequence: TGTGCCAGCAGCCATGAGGTTGGGGGGGGCATCCCCCTCCACTTT. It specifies CASSHEVGGGIPLHF. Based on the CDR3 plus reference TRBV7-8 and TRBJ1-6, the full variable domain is GAGVSQSPRYKVAKRGQDVALRCDPISGHVSLFWYQQALGQGPEFLTYFQNEAQLDKSGLPSDRFFAERPEGSVSTLKIQRTQQEDSAVYLCASSHEVGGGIPLHFGNGTRLTVT.

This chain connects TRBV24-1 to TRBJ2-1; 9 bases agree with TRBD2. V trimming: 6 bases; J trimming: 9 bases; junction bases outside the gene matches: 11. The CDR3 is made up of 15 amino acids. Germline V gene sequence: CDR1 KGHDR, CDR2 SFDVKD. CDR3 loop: CATSLAGTDLGEQFF. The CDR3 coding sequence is TGTGCCACCAGTCTAGCGGGGACCGACCTTGGTGAGCAGTTCTTC.

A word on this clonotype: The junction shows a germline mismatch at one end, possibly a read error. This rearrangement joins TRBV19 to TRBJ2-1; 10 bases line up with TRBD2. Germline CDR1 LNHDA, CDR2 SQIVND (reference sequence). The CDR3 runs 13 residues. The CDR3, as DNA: TGTGCCAGTAGTACCTCTGGACTAGCGGTCTTGCTCTTC. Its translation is CASSTSGLAVLLF.

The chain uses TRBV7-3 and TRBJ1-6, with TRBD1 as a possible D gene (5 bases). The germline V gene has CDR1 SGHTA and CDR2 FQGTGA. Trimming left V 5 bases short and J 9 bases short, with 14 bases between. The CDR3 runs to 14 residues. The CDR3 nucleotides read TGTGCCAGCAGCCCTGGGTCGAGGGGTTCACCCCTCCACTTT. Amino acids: CASSPGSRGSPLHF.

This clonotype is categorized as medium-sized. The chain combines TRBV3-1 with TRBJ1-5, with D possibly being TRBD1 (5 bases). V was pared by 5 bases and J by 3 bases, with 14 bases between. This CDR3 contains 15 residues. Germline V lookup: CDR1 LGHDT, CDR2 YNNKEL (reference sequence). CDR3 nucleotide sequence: TGTGCCAGCAGCTCTGGGCCGGGGCTCAATCAGCCCCAGCATTTT. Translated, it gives CASSSGPGLNQPQHF.

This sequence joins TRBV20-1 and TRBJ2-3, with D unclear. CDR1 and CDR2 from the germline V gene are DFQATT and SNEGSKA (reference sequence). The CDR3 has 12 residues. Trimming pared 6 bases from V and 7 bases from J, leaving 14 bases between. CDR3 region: CSAEKKPHTQYF. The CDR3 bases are TGCAGTGCCGAGAAGAAGCCCCATACGCAGTATTTT.

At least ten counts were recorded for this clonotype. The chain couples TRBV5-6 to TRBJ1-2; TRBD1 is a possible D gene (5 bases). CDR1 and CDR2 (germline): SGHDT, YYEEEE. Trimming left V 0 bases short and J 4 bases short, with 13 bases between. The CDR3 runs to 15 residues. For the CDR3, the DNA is TGTGCCAGCAGCTTGGTCGACAGCCCAGGCTATGGCTACACCTTC. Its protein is CASSLVDSPGYGYTF.

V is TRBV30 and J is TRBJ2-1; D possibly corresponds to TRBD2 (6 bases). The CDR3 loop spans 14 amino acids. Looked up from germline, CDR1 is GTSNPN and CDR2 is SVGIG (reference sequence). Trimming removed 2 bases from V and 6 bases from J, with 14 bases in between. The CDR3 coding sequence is TGTGCCTGGAGTCCTAGCGCTCTTCCCAATGAGCAGTTCTTC. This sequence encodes CAWSPSALPNEQFF.

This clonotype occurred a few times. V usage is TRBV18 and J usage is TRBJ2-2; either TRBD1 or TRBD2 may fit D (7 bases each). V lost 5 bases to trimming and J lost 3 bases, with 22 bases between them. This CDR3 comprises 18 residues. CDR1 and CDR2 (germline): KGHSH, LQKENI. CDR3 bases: TGTGCCAGCTCAGCATTGACAGGGTTCGGACTAGACACCGGGGAGCTGTTTTTT. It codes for CASSALTGFGLDTGELFF.